This T cell receptor beta chain was captured by sequencing in a study of blood T cell repertoires in COVID-19. As processed by the authors: Reference gene primer amplification yielded estimated nucleated cell counts. Some clones are missing from TCRdb's copy, which holds only in-frame ones; the method was immunoSEQ multiplex PCR. V and J calls and clone size follow that table, whereas D and trimming were derived from the DNA. The sample contains roughly 230,000 clones, 70% to 90% of which appear only once. In germline, CDR1 is SGHDT, CDR2 YYEEEE. The trim removed 1 base at V and 8 bases at J, leaving 19 bases unmatched. This CDR3 comprises 18 residues.

This sequence joins TRBV5-6 and TRBJ1-2, with 8 positions matching TRBD1. Sequenced input: peripheral blood. The sequence was obtained from a man between 40 and 49 years old with acute or convalescent COVID-19. CDR3 sequence (DNA): TGTGCCAGCAGCTTGAGGAGGACAGGGATGGTCGCGTCTGGCGGCTACACCTTC. Translating gives CASSLRRTGMVASGGYTF.